Listed below are T cell receptor beta chains from one sample, sequenced in a study of T cells in Graves' hyperthyroidism and ophthalmopathy. TCRdb fed the multiplex PCR reads into MiXCR, producing one record per CDR3 protein. This table has over 700,000 distinct CDR3 sequences, around 19% appearing once. Sequenced input: blood. The receptors were gathered from a woman between 45 and 60 years old with Graves' hyperthyroidism that later progressed to Graves' ophthalmopathy. The CDR3 runs from the conserved cysteine through the conserved F or W. Each record gives: V gene, D gene, CDR3 protein. A D gene is named only where the DNA matches it firmly.

>TRBV7-6|-
CASSLTYPNGTDTQYF
>TRBV3-1|-
CASSFAFSTQYF
>TRBV5-6|TRBD2
CASSRDYTDTQYF
>TRBV7-9|-
CASILSSGRHNTEAFF
>TRBV28|-
CASSSGRGYKEAFF
>TRBV6-2/TRBV6-3|-
CASSYFISGTANYGYTF
>TRBV7-9|TRBD1
CASSFGQGADTQYF
>TRBV5-4|-
CASSLDYRASTGELFF
>TRBV4-1|TRBD2
CASSQAPGGDEQYF
>TRBV5-5|TRBD2
CASSLLTSGGADTQYF
>TRBV6-1|TRBD2
CASSESGARQETQYF
>TRBV15|-
CATSGVGHKGGEKLFF
>TRBV10-3|-
CAISDAPDTEAFF
>TRBV11-2|TRBD1
CASSLRTGSTGYGYTF
>TRBV7-2|-
CASSLAHTNTEAFF
>TRBV27|TRBD1
CASSNPGTGTYNEQFF
>TRBV7-6|-
CASSLGSWGLGPSPDTQYF
>TRBV20-1|-
CSARVPGLAGELFF
>TRBV7-9|-
CASSLVRAGKLFF
>TRBV4-1|-
CASSQSPLEGVREQYF
>TRBV12-3/TRBV12-4|-
CASSGRLTSGNTIYF
>TRBV27|TRBD1
CASRRQGLYTF
>TRBV27|TRBD2
CASSRRPDGGGDTQYF
>TRBV7-9|-
CASRLGPGTPDWHTEAFF
>TRBV19|-
CASSILPGATRSSPLHF
>TRBV6-2/TRBV6-3|TRBD1
CASSHRGSTEAFF
>TRBV19|-
CASGAFSNQPQHF
>TRBV5-1|-
CASSLDGLDNQPQHF
>TRBV3-1|-
CASSVMARPNTGELFF
>TRBV7-2|-
CASSFGVQSPLHF